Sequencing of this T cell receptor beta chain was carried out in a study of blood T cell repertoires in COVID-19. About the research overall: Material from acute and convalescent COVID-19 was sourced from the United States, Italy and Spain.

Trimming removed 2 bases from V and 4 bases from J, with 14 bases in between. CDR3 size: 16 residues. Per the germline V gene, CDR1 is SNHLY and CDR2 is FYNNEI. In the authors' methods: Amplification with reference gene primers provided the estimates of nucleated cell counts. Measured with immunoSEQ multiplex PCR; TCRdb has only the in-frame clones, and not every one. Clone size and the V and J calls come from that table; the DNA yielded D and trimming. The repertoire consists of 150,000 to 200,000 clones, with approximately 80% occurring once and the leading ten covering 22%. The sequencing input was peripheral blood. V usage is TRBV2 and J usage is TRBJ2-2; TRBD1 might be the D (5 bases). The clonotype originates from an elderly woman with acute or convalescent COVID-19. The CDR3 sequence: CASSERGGSSTGELFF. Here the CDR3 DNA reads TGTGCCAGCAGTGAAAGGGGTGGATCGAGCACCGGGGAGCTGTTTTTT.